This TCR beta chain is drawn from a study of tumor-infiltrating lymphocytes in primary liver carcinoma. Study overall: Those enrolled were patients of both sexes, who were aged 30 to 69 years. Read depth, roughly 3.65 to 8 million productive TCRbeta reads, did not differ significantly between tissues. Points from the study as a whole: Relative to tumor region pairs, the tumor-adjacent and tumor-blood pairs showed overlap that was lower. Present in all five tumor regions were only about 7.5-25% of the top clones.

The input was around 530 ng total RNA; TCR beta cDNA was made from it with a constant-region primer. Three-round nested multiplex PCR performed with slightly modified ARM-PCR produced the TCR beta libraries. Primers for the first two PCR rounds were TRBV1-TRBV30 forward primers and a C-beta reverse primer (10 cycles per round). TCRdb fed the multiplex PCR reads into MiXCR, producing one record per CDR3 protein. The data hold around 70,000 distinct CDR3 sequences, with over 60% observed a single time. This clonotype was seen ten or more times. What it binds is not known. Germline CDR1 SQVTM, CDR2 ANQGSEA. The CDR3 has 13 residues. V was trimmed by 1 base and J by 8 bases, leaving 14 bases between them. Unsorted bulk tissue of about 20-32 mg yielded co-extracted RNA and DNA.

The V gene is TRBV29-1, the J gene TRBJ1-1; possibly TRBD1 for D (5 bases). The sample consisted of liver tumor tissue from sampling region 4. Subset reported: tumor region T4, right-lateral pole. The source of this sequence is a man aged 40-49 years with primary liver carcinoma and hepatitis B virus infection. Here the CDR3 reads CSVEVGEAWEAFF. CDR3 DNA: TGCAGCGTTGAAGTGGGGGAGGCCTGGGAAGCTTTCTTT.